Listed below are T cell receptor beta chains from one sample, sequenced in a study of blood T cell repertoires in COVID-19. Produced via immunoSEQ multiplex PCR; TCRdb's table is partial and in-frame only. The data show a few hundred thousand clones, 75% to 90% seen once. Sample: PBMCs or T cells enriched from blood (not recorded which). These receptor sequences come from a woman younger than 30 in a cohort exposed to, infected with or recovered from COVID-19 (not recorded which). Each CDR3 is given with its conserved first and last residue.

V	length	CDR3
TRBV7-3	16	CASSLTGVGSGNTIYF
TRBV7-2	14	CASTPRGDSIEAFF
TRBV7-9	15	CASSLVLAGQREQFF
TRBV11-2	14	CASSPDEGWGGYTF
TRBV18	16	CASSPYPGLGIDEQYF
TRBV7-9	18	CASSYSPPLAGSTGELFF
TRBV10-3	14	CAISGASQNNEQFF
TRBV9	16	CASSPRRSSGANVLTF
TRBV7-2	15	CASSSPGEGNEKLFF
TRBV19	13	CASSIEGVNEQFF
TRBV28	17	CASSLSGGVLAGSEQFF
TRBV29-1	17	CSVEDPSSHRGVSEQYF
TRBV5-1	16	CASSPTLAHSSYEQYF
TRBV2	14	CASSEQGPGQPQHF
TRBV2	19	CASSELTSGRAGSYNEQFF
TRBV21-1	22	CASSKVPYAMGTSGGSTDTQYF
TRBV24-1	10	CATPTQAQYF
TRBV19	16	CASSRDRGGSNQPQHF
TRBV14	15	CASSKRVLAHYEQYF
TRBV7-3	15	CASSPLGGGNTEAFF
TRBV6-5	14	CASSYSGLLYGYTF
TRBV5-1	17	CASSLEGTGALGEKLFF
TRBV28	16	CASSFPGTALNYGYTF
TRBV15	16	CATSKAGTGSGNEQFF
TRBV19	14	CASSWAGSTDTQYF
TRBV13	12	CASSSGGHGYTF
TRBV2	14	CASSPRGQSYGYTF
TRBV4-1	12	CASGPTRAEQYF
TRBV5-1	13	CASARDSDTEAFF
TRBV19	15	CASSIGRGGLSEQFF
TRBV7-2	17	CASSLAQAGGWTDTQYF
TRBV30	15	CAWSGAEGVGSPLHF
TRBV21-1	19	CASSKKGGVGGLAGNEQFF
TRBV10-3	18	CAISDLAGGLIKRDTQYF
TRBV11-2	17	CASSLGTGGLGSYEQYF
TRBV30	18	CAWSKSRSGVTNTGELFF
TRBV5-4	14	CASSPDSSGNTIYF
TRBV2	13	CASSGQLGNTIYF
TRBV29-1	13	CSVIGNSSYEQYF
TRBV19	14	CASSNTNRAGGYTF
TRBV5-1	16	CASSDHLRWGRETQYF
TRBV6-5	14	CASNPTGGNQPQHF
TRBV24-1	12	CATSSAGEKLFF
TRBV24-1	17	CATSDATTGHSLYGYTF
TRBV2	13	CASNTGLRTEAFF
TRBV24-1	14	CATSDRRQDYGYTF
TRBV25-1	15	CASKEVAGLGGEQFF
TRBV5-1	15	CASSGGTSNTGELFF
TRBV4-2	17	CASSQEGGGPSDYGYTF
TRBV4-1	15	CASSQAGGRTGELFF
TRBV7-3	13	CASSLNQGGEAFF
TRBV2	14	CASSEFTGTTEAFF
TRBV9	15	CASRSREGGTDTQYF
TRBV11-3	14	CASSLESGVYEQYF
TRBV19	12	CASHGANQPQHF
TRBV10-3	15	CAISDPVTDSVVAFF